Detailed here is one T cell receptor beta chain. Its target antigen remains unknown. There are no base qualities to consult, and no much larger clone falls within one base. The sample has other DNA sequences that encode this CDR3 too. This sample is drawn from a study of blood T cell repertoires in COVID-19 (dated by TCRdb to about 2020). Looking at the study overall: The collaborator samples originated in the United States, Italy and Spain and spanned the acute and convalescent phases of COVID-19. The prospective study material was composed of cDNA or gDNA derived from T cells, B-cell-depleted T cells, or PBMCs. Deeply sampled blood TCRbeta repertoires from subjects exposed to, actively infected with, or recovered from COVID-19 were included in the dataset. The repertoires were released in a freely available public database intended as a resource for research on the immune response to SARS-CoV-2. The samples were drawn from two sources: the first 160 participants of the ongoing ImmuneRACE study, and 1,200 or so subjects contributed by 6 global collaborators. Nearly every sample came with metadata listing a de-identified subject ID, COVID-19 status, age in years and sex. Where available, HLA class I and class II types were obtained from metadata supplied by the sample provider rather than from assay-based typing.

One collaborating source in Seattle enrolled patients while the patients were actively infected and followed the patients over time throughout the course of disease. Collaborating institutions collected whole blood in K2EDTA tubes following their own protocols. For TCRbeta analysis, collaborators shipped samples as frozen whole blood, isolated PBMCs, or DNA extracted from either of those sample types. The trim is 1 base for V and 7 bases for J, with a gap of 5 bases between the germline ends. CDR1 LGHDT and CDR2 YNNKEL were looked up in the germline V gene (reference sequence). Counted from cysteine to phenylalanine, this CDR3 has 11 amino acids. The kept DNA is CDR3 alone, 33 bases in frame from the first base. Points the paper makes about the study in general: The amount of clinical and demographic metadata varied by source and participant and was provided uncurated.

TCRbeta CDR3 regions were amplified from genomic DNA using the immunoSEQ Assay, a bias-controlled multiplex PCR. The original pipeline was this. Nucleated cell counts per sample were estimated from amplification of reference gene primers within the assay. To quantify the absolute abundance of each unique TCRbeta CDR3 rearrangement, sequence reads were collapsed and filtered. For each sample, productive Simpson clonality was calculated as the square root of Simpson's diversity index across productive rearrangements. TCRdb limited this immuneACCESS table to in-frame rearrangements with V and J called. A share of clones is missing; checked studies link under half to unresolved V genes, and the rest is unexplained. Clonal size and the V and J genes are those of that table, whereas D and trimming came from the DNA. In this sample the table shows almost 400,000 clones, around 87% of which occur a single time. 2.3% of the sample is in the top ten clones.

The chain uses TRBV3-1 (or the pseudogene TRBV3-2) and TRBJ2-7, with an unclear D gene assignment. Sequences were obtained from peripheral blood. The receptor comes from a woman in her sixties with COVID-19, enrolled during active disease. Here is the DNA: TGTGCCAGCAGCCAAGGCGGAGAGCAGTACTTC. Its product reads: CASSQGGEQYF.